This TCR beta chain was profiled in a study of cytomegalovirus exposure and HLA in healthy donors. Germline V gives CDR1 LGHNA, CDR2 YSLEER. V lost 4 bases and J lost 13; bases outside the gene matches: 4. CDR3 size: 13 residues. The primer mix had 60 Vbeta and 13 Jbeta primers. Assay used: immunoSEQ multiplex PCR; TCRdb lists only in-frame clones, some missing. The repertoire includes under 90,000 clones, around 82% of them detected once, and roughly 3.5% sits in the top ten. The J gene is TRBJ1-4, the V gene TRBV4-3, with 12 bases aligning to TRBD1. The receptor comes from a man in his forties or fifties in good health and CMV-seronegative. The sample comprised PBMCs. The CDR3 reads CASSRGTGGRLFF. The CDR3 DNA is TGCGCCAGCAGCCGCGGGACAGGGGGCAGACTGTTTTTT.